This TCR beta chain is from a study of T cell responses to AZD1222 COVID-19 vaccine. The method was immunoSEQ multiplex PCR; TCRdb's version includes in-frame clones alone and lacks a portion of them. In the table there are around 53,000 clones, about 86% of which are singletons. This receptor was identified in an adult who received the AZD1222 COVID-19 vaccine. Here the sequenced sample was peripheral blood, taken 28 days after the second AZD1222 dose.

CDR3 coding DNA: TGTGCCAGCAGCGGTGGACAGGCTTCCAATGAGCAGTTCTTC. It translates to CASSGGQASNEQFF. The V and J genes are TRBV7-9 and TRBJ2-1, with 7 bases identical to TRBD1. The CDR3 has 14 residues. Trimming took 5 bases from V and 6 from J; bases not matched to a gene: 7. Germline CDR1 and CDR2: SEHNR and FQNEAQ (reference sequence).